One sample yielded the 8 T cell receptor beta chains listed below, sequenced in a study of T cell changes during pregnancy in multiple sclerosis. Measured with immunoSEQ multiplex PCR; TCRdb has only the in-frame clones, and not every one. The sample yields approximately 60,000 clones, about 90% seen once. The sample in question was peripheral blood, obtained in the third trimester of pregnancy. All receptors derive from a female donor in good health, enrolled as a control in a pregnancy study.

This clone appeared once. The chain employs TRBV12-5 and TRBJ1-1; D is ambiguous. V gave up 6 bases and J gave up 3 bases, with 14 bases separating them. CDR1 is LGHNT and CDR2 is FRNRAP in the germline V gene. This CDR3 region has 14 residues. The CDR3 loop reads CASGPRGLDTEAFF. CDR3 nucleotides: TGTGCTAGTGGCCCCCGTGGGCTGGACACTGAAGCTTTCTTT.

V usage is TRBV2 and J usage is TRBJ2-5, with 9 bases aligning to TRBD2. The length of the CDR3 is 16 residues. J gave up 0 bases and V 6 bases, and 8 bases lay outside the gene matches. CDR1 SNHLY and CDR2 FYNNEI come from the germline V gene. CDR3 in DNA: TGTGCCAGCAGCCTTGGGGCGGGGGGGTACCAAGAGACCCAGTACTTC. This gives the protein CASSLGAGGYQETQYF.

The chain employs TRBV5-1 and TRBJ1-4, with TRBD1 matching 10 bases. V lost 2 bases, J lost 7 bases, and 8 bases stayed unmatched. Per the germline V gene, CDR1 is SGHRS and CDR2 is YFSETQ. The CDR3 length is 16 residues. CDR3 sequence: CASSLIGTGAGEKLFF. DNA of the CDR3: TGCGCCAGCAGCTTAATCGGGACAGGGGCGGGTGAAAAACTGTTTTTT.

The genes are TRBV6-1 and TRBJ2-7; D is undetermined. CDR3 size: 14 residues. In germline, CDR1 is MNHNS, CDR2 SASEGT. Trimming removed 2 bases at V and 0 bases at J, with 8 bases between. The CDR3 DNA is TGTGCCAGCAGTGAAACAGTAAACTCCTACGAGCAGTACTTC. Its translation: CASSETVNSYEQYF.

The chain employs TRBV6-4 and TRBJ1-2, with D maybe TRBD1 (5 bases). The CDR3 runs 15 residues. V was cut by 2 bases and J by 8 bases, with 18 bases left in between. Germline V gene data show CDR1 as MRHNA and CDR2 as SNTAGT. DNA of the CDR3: TGTGCCAGCAGTGACCGCCCGGGGGAGAGGGCAGGCTACACCTTC. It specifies CASSDRPGERAGYTF.

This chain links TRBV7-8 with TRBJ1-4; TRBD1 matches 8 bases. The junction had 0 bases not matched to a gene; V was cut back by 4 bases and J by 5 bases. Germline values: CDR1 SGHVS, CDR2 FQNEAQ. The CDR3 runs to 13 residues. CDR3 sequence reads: CASSWTGNEKLFF. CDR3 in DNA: TGTGCCAGCAGCTGGACAGGGAATGAAAAACTGTTTTTT.

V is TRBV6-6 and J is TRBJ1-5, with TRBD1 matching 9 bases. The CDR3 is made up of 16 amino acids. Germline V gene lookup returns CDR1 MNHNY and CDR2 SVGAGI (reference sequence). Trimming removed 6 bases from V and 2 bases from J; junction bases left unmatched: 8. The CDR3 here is CASSRQGVGGNQPQHF. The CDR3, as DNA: TGTGCCAGCAGCCGACAGGGGGTCGGCGGCAATCAGCCCCAGCATTTT.

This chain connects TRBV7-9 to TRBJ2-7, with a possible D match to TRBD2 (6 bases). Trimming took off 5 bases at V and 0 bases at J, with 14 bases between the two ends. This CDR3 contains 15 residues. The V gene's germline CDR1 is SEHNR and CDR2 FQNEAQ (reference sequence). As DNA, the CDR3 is TGTGCCAGCAGCCCGGGACTCTCAAACTCCTACGAGCAGTACTTC. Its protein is CASSPGLSNSYEQYF.